A selection of T cell receptor beta chains follows, all from one sample in a study of beta chain features in type 1 diabetes. Assay used: immunoSEQ multiplex PCR; TCRdb lists only in-frame clones, some missing. There are roughly 160,000 clones in the sample; roughly 8% occur only once, and 0.5% lies in the top ten. Sequenced input: central memory CD4+ T cells from blood. Source of these receptors: a young man with type 1 diabetes. Both conserved end residues are part of each CDR3. D genes are given only for firm matches. Where a row states a size, it is once, few, many or the class of an expanded clone; other rows omit it.

v_call	j_call	cdr3_length	clone_size	d_call	cdr3_aa	cdr3_nt
TRBV9	TRBJ2-3	15	NA	NA	CASSVDYRGENTQYF	TGTGCCAGCAGCGTAGATTATCGAGGAGAAAATACGCAGTATTTT
TRBV7-8	TRBJ2-3	14	few	TRBD1	CASSLTGAVDTQYF	TGTGCCAGCAGCCTGACAGGGGCGGTAGATACGCAGTATTTT
TRBV6-1	TRBJ2-7	12	NA	TRBD1	CASKRQGYEQYF	TGTGCCAGCAAAAGACAGGGGTACGAGCAGTACTTC
TRBV29-1	TRBJ2-7	13	NA	TRBD1	CSVVLPGGYEQYF	TGCAGCGTTGTTTTGCCAGGGGGCTACGAGCAGTACTTC
TRBV11-3	TRBJ2-1	15	NA	NA	CASSLGTTFVNEQFF	TGTGCCAGCAGCTTAGGGACTACCTTTGTCAATGAGCAGTTCTTC
TRBV7-2	TRBJ2-1	14	few	NA	CASSVGTLNNEQFF	TGTGCCAGCAGCGTCGGGACACTAAACAATGAGCAGTTCTTC
TRBV7-2	TRBJ1-2	15	NA	NA	CASNPSGGLNYGYTF	TGTGCCAGCAACCCGTCGGGGGGACTTAACTATGGCTACACCTTC
TRBV7-9	TRBJ2-5	14	few	NA	CASSPRTSEETQYF	TGTGCCAGCAGCCCCCGGACATCTGAGGAGACCCAGTACTTC
TRBV28	TRBJ1-2	15	few	TRBD1	CASSSWTGGNYGYTF	TGTGCCAGCAGTTCCTGGACAGGGGGCAACTATGGCTACACCTTC
TRBV2	TRBJ2-6	14	NA	NA	CASSGEAGANVLTF	TGTGCCAGCAGTGGCGAGGCTGGGGCCAACGTCCTGACTTTC
TRBV5-1	TRBJ2-1	13	NA	TRBD2	CASTGGAGNEQFF	TGCGCCAGCACGGGGGGGGCCGGGAATGAGCAGTTCTTC
TRBV28	TRBJ1-4	12	few	NA	CASRQGAEKLFF	TGTGCCAGCAGACAGGGCGCGGAAAAACTGTTTTTT
TRBV5-1	TRBJ2-7	15	NA	TRBD2	CASSSLAGGTYEQYF	TGCGCCAGCAGTTCCTTAGCGGGAGGGACCTACGAGCAGTACTTC
TRBV5-5	TRBJ1-4	15	NA	NA	CASSPQGSLSEKLFF	TGTGCCAGCAGCCCACAGGGTTCTTTAAGTGAAAAACTGTTTTTT
TRBV6-6	TRBJ2-5	13	few	NA	CASNQQARETQYF	TGTGCCAGCAACCAACAGGCGAGGGAGACCCAGTACTTC
TRBV9	TRBJ2-3	14	NA	NA	CASSVAGLADTQYF	TGTGCCAGCAGCGTAGCAGGGTTGGCAGATACGCAGTATTTT
TRBV10-3	TRBJ1-1	14	NA	TRBD1	CAISDGQVNTEAFF	TGTGCCATCAGTGACGGACAGGTCAACACTGAAGCTTTCTTT
TRBV7-9	TRBJ2-7	13	few	NA	CASSYVDSLEQYF	TGTGCCAGCAGCTACGTGGACAGCCTCGAGCAGTACTTC
TRBV7-6	TRBJ2-1	15	few	TRBD2	CASSLGAAGSNEQFF	TGTGCCAGCAGCTTAGGAGCAGCGGGGAGTAATGAGCAGTTCTTC
TRBV7-2	TRBJ1-6	15	NA	NA	CASSYSTGNNSPLHF	TGTGCCAGCAGCTACAGCACAGGGAACAATTCACCCCTCCACTTT
TRBV5-1	TRBJ2-2	14	NA	NA	CASSLGRGTGELFF	TGCGCCAGCAGCTTGGGGCGGGGCACCGGGGAGCTGTTTTTT
TRBV6-5	TRBJ2-3	16	NA	TRBD2	CASSYSGTSGSDTQYF	TGTGCCAGCAGTTACTCCGGGACTAGCGGCTCAGATACGCAGTATTTT
TRBV28	TRBJ2-1	14	NA	TRBD1	CASAPGTGVGEQFF	TGTGCCAGCGCCCCCGGGACAGGGGTTGGTGAGCAGTTCTTC
TRBV18	TRBJ1-1	12	once	TRBD1	CASSDRGTEAFF	TGTGCCAGCTCAGACAGGGGGACTGAAGCTTTCTTT
TRBV19	TRBJ1-6	12	few	TRBD1	CASSRGESPLHF	TGTGCCAGTAGCAGGGGGGAATCACCCCTCCACTTT
TRBV5-1	TRBJ2-1	14	NA	TRBD2	CASSLEAGVSEQFF	TGCGCCAGCAGCTTGGAAGCGGGAGTCAGTGAGCAGTTCTTC
TRBV7-8	TRBJ2-2	18	few	TRBD2	CASSSGGASGFNTGELFF	TGTGCCAGCAGCTCAGGCGGGGCTAGCGGGTTTAACACCGGGGAGCTGTTTTTT
TRBV28	TRBJ2-3	16	few	TRBD1	CASSGSEQGRYDTQYF	TGTGCCAGCAGTGGGTCCGAACAGGGGCGCTATGATACGCAGTATTTT
TRBV5-1	TRBJ1-6	17	NA	NA	CASSYSGQLRPDSPLHF	TGCGCCAGCAGCTACAGTGGACAGCTTCGCCCTGATTCACCCCTCCACTTT
TRBV5-6	TRBJ2-7	13	many	NA	CASSRQQDYEQYF	TGTGCCAGCAGCCGACAGCAGGACTACGAGCAGTACTTC
TRBV14	TRBJ2-5	16	few	TRBD1	CASSQRDRGHQETQYF	TGTGCCAGCAGCCAACGGGACAGGGGGCATCAAGAGACCCAGTACTTC
TRBV7-2	TRBJ2-3	13	few	NA	CASSFAGADTQYF	TGTGCCAGCAGCTTCGCAGGGGCAGATACGCAGTATTTT
TRBV10-3	TRBJ2-7	14	few	TRBD1	CAISEGRGIDEQYF	TGTGCCATCAGTGAAGGCAGGGGGATCGACGAGCAGTACTTC
TRBV19	TRBJ1-2	16	few	NA	CASSTIGRGFEDGYTF	TGTGCCAGTAGTACTATCGGCCGCGGGTTCGAGGATGGCTACACCTTC
TRBV28	TRBJ1-2	15	NA	TRBD1	CASSWAGGSNYGYTF	TGTGCCAGCAGTTGGGCAGGGGGAAGTAACTATGGCTACACCTTC
TRBV5-6	TRBJ1-1	14	few	NA	CASSYGHINTEAFF	TGTGCCAGCAGCTATGGACATATTAACACTGAAGCTTTCTTT
TRBV6-1	TRBJ2-1	15	NA	TRBD2	CASRESGTWNNEQFF	TGTGCCAGCAGGGAAAGCGGGACCTGGAACAATGAGCAGTTCTTC
TRBV5-1	TRBJ2-7	14	NA	NA	CASSLATASYEQYF	TGCGCCAGCAGCTTGGCGACAGCATCCTACGAGCAGTACTTC
TRBV25-1	TRBJ2-1	15	NA	NA	CASSEVGNSYNEQFF	TGTGCCAGCAGTGAAGTCGGGAACTCCTACAATGAGCAGTTCTTC
TRBV19	TRBJ2-5	15	many	NA	CASSPARDSGETQYF	TGTGCCAGTAGTCCCGCCAGGGACTCAGGAGAGACCCAGTACTTC
TRBV29-1	TRBJ1-1	11	many	TRBD1	CSGSTGTEAFF	TGCAGCGGCTCGACAGGGACTGAAGCTTTCTTT
TRBV6-4	TRBJ2-3	13	NA	NA	CASSDSVADTQYF	TGTGCCAGCAGTGACAGTGTAGCAGATACGCAGTATTTT
TRBV15	TRBJ2-7	16	few	TRBD1	CATSRPRDRGFDEQYF	TGTGCCACCAGCAGACCTCGGGACAGGGGTTTCGACGAGCAGTACTTC
TRBV5-1	TRBJ2-7	15	once	NA	CASSLQGNPDYEQYF	TGCGCCAGCAGCTTGCAGGGAAACCCCGATTACGAGCAGTACTTC
TRBV5-6	TRBJ2-1	16	few	TRBD2	CASSLAGPSGYNEQFF	TGTGCCAGCAGCTTGGCTGGGCCTAGCGGATACAATGAGCAGTTCTTC
TRBV28	TRBJ2-1	14	NA	NA	CASSDLNSYNEQFF	TGTGCCAGCTCCGACTTGAACTCCTACAATGAGCAGTTCTTC
TRBV5-1	TRBJ2-5	12	NA	TRBD1	CASSSRGETQYF	TGCGCCAGCAGCTCCAGGGGGGAGACCCAGTACTTC
TRBV4-1	TRBJ2-2	16	few	TRBD1	CASSQEWQGATGELFF	TGCGCCAGCAGCCAAGAATGGCAGGGGGCCACCGGGGAGCTGTTTTTT
TRBV28	TRBJ1-1	15	NA	NA	CASSSLQGRRAEAFF	TGTGCCAGCAGTTCTCTCCAGGGGAGAAGAGCTGAAGCTTTCTTT
TRBV28	TRBJ2-1	17	few	TRBD1	CASSARTGANPRNEQFF	TGTGCCAGCAGTGCCCGGACAGGGGCCAACCCCAGGAATGAGCAGTTCTTC
TRBV2	TRBJ2-5	15	NA	NA	CASSEQGGLGETQYF	TGTGCCAGCAGTGAACAAGGCGGACTGGGGGAGACCCAGTACTTC
TRBV6-1	TRBJ2-7	14	NA	TRBD2	CASSESGRARGQYF	TGTGCCAGCAGTGAAAGCGGGAGGGCCCGTGGGCAGTACTTC
TRBV4-1	TRBJ2-5	15	few	NA	CASSQTEGPQETQYF	TGCGCCAGCAGCCAAACGGAGGGGCCCCAAGAGACCCAGTACTTC